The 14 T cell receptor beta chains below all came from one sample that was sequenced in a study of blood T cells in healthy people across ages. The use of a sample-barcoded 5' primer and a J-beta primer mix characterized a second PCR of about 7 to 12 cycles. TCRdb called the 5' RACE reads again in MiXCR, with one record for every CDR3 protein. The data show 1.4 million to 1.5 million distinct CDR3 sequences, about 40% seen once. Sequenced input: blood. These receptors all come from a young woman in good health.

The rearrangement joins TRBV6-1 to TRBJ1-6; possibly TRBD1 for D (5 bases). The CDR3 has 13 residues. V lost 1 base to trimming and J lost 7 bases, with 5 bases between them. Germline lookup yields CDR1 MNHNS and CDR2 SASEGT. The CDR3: CASSEDRNSPLHF. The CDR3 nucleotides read TGTGCCAGCAGTGAAGACAGGAATTCACCCCTCCACTTT.

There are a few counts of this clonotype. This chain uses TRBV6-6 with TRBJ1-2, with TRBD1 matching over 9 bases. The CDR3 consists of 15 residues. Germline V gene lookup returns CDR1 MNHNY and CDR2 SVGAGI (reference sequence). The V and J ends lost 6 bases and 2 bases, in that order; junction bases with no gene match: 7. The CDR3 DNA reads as TGTGCCAGCAGGACCGGGACAGGGAAGAACTATGGCTACACCTTC. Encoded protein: CASRTGTGKNYGYTF.

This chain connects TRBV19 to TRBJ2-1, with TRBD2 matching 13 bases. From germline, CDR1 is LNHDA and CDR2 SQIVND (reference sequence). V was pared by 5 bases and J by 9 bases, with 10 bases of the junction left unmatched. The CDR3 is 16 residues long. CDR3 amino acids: CASSLSGTSGIPEQFF. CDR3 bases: TGTGCCAGTAGTCTCTCCGGGACTAGCGGGATCCCTGAGCAGTTCTTC.

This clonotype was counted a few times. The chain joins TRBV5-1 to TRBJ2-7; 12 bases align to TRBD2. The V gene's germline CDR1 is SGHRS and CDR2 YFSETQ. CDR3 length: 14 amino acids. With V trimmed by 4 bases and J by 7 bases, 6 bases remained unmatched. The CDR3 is CASSGNGLAGEQYF. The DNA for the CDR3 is TGCGCCAGCAGCGGCAACGGACTAGCGGGGGAGCAGTACTTC.

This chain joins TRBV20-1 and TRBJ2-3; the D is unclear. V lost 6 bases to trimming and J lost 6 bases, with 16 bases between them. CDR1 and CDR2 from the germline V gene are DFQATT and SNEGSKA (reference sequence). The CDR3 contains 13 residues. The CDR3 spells CSASYENLDTQYF. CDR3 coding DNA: TGCAGTGCCAGCTATGAGAACCTCGATACGCAGTATTTT.

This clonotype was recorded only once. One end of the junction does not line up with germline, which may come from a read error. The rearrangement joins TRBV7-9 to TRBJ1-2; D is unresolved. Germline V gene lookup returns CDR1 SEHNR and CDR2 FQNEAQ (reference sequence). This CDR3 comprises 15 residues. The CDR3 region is CASSLGLQPNYDYTF. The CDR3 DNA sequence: TGTGCCAGCAGCTTAGGTCTGCAGCCTAACTATGACTACACCTTC.

The CDR3 sequence is CSAGDRTGEQYF. The CDR3, as DNA: TGCAGCGCCGGGGACAGGACGGGGGAGCAGTACTTC. The rearrangement uses TRBV29-1 and TRBJ2-4; TRBD1 matches at 8 bases. This CDR3 region has 12 residues. J was trimmed by 13 bases and V by 7 bases; bases with no gene match: 12. The germline V gene has CDR1 SQVTM and CDR2 ANQGSEA.

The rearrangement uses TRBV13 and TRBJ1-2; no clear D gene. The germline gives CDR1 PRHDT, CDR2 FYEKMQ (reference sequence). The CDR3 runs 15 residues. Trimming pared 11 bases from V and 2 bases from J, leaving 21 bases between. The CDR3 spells CAGKTSGLDNYGYTF. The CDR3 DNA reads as TGTGCCGGCAAAACTAGCGGGTTGGACAACTATGGCTACACCTTC.

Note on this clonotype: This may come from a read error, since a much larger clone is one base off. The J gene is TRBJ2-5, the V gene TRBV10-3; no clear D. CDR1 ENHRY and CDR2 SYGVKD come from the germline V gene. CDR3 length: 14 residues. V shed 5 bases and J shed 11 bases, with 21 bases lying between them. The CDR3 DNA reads TGTGCCATCAGTTCAAACCTTATGTACGATGAGCAGTACTTC. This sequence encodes CAISSNLMYDEQYF.

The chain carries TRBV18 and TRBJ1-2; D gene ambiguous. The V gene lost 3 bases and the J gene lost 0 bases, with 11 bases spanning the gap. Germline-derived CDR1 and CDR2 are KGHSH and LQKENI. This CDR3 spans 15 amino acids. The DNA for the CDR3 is TGTGCCAGCTCACCGAATGGAGTTCCTAACTATGGCTACACCTTC. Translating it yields CASSPNGVPNYGYTF.

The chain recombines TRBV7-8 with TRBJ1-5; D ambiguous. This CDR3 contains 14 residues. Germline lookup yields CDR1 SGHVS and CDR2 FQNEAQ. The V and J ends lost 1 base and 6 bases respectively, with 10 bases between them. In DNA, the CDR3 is TGTGCCAGCAGCTTAGTTGAGGGTGTTCAGCCCCAGCATTTT. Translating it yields CASSLVEGVQPQHF.

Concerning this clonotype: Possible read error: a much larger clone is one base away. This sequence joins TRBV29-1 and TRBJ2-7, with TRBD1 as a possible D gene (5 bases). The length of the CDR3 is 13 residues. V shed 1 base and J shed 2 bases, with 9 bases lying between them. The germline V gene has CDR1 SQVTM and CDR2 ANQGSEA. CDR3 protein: CSVEAQDTYEQYF. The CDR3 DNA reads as TGCAGCGTTGAAGCCCAGGACACCTACGAGCAGTACTTC.

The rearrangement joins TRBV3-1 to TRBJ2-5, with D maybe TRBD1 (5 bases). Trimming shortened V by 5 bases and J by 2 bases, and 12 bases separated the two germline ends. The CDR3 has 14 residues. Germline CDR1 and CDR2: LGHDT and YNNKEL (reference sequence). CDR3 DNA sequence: TGTGCCAGCAGCGCAAGGGGTCAGCAAGAGACCCAGTACTTC. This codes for CASSARGQQETQYF.

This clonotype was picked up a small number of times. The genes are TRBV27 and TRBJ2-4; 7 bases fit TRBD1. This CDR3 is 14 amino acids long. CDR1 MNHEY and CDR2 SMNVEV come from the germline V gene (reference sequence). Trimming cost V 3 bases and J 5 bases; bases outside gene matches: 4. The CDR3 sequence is CASSFAGTENIQYF. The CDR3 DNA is TGTGCCAGCAGTTTCGCCGGGACAGAAAACATTCAGTACTTC.